A selection of T cell receptor beta chains follows, all from one sample in a study of cytomegalovirus exposure and HLA in healthy donors. Profiling relied on immunoSEQ multiplex PCR, and the TCRdb table lists in-frame clones only, not all of them. Here the sample spans 120,000 or so clones, over 60% being singletons. Specimen: PBMCs. Receptors originate from a woman in her 40s in good health and CMV-seropositive. Both conserved end residues are part of each CDR3. Each record gives: CDR3 length, V gene, J gene, D gene, clone size, CDR3 protein, CDR3 DNA. A D gene is named only where the DNA matches it firmly. Not every row has a clone size; where given, it reads once, few, many or a size class.

13	TRBV7-2	TRBJ2-3	NA	NA	CASSLITGDTQYF	TGTGCCAGCAGCTTAATTACAGGGGATACGCAGTATTTT
13	TRBV6-1	TRBJ2-7	NA	NA	CASSEYGGNEQYF	TGTGCCAGCAGTGAATACGGAGGGAACGAGCAGTACTTC
15	TRBV5-4	TRBJ2-5	TRBD2	NA	CASSSTAGNQETQYF	TGTGCCAGCTCTTCGACAGCGGGGAACCAAGAGACCCAGTACTTC
16	TRBV5-1	TRBJ1-3	NA	NA	CASSLVGMLSGNTIYF	TGCGCCAGCAGCTTGGTGGGCATGCTTTCTGGAAACACCATATATTTT
15	TRBV5-1	TRBJ1-1	TRBD1	NA	CASSPGTAPNTEAFF	TGCGCCAGCAGCCCGGGGACAGCACCTAACACTGAAGCTTTCTTT
15	TRBV10-3	TRBJ2-3	TRBD1	NA	CAIRGGQGEADTQYF	TGTGCCATCAGGGGGGGACAGGGAGAAGCAGATACGCAGTATTTT
14	TRBV7-2	TRBJ1-5	NA	NA	CASSLGGGPEPQHF	TGTGCCAGCAGCTTAGGAGGCGGGCCAGAACCCCAGCATTTT
14	TRBV6-5	TRBJ2-1	TRBD2	NA	CASRGGGVNNEQFF	TGTGCCAGCAGGGGCGGGGGGGTTAACAATGAGCAGTTCTTC
14	TRBV7-2	TRBJ1-1	NA	NA	CASSLDQGWTEAFF	TGTGCCAGCAGCTTAGACCAGGGTTGGACTGAAGCTTTCTTT
12	TRBV28	TRBJ1-5	NA	NA	CASSRSNQPQHF	TGTGCCAGCAGTCGGAGCAATCAGCCCCAGCATTTT
13	TRBV19	TRBJ1-4	NA	NA	CASSMGVNEKLFF	TGTGCCAGTAGTATGGGAGTTAATGAAAAACTGTTTTTT
16	TRBV9	TRBJ2-1	TRBD2	NA	CASSVAFSGGGDEQFF	TGTGCCAGCAGCGTAGCTTTTAGCGGGGGTGGGGATGAGCAGTTCTTC
14	TRBV18	TRBJ2-7	NA	few	CASSLRDSSYEQYF	TGTGCCAGCTCACTCCGGGACTCCTCCTACGAGCAGTACTTC
15	TRBV2	TRBJ1-2	NA	NA	CASSIGLDRTYGYTF	TGTGCCAGCAGCATAGGACTCGACAGGACCTATGGCTACACCTTC
13	TRBV25-1	TRBJ2-7	NA	NA	CASGTQASYEQYF	TGTGCCAGCGGGACACAGGCATCCTACGAGCAGTACTTC
16	TRBV1	TRBJ2-7	NA	NA	CTSSQDRGTEGYEQYF	TGCACCAGCAGCCAAGATAGGGGGACAGAGGGTTACGAGCAGTACTTC